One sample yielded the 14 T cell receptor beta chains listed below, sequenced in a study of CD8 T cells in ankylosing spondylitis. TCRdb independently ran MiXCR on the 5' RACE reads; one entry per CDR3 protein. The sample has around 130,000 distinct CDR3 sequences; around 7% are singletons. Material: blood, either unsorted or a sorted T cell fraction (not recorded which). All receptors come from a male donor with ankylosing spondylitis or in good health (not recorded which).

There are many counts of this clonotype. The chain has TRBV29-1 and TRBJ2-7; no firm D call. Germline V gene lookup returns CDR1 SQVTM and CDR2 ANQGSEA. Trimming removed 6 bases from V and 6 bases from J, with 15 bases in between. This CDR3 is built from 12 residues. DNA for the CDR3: TGCAGCGTGAACTATCCGCCGGGCGAGCAGTACTTC. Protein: CSVNYPPGEQYF.

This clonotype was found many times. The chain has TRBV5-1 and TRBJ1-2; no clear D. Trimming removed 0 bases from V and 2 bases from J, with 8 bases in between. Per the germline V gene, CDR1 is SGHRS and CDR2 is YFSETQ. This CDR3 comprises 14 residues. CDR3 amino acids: CASSLDGRNYGYTF. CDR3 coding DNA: TGCGCCAGCAGCTTGGACGGACGGAACTATGGCTACACCTTC. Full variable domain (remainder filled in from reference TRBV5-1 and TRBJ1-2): KAGVTQTPRYLIKTRGQQVTLSCSPISGHRSVSWYQQTPGQGLQFLFEYFSETQRNKGNFPGRFSGRQFSNSRSEMNVSTLELGDSALYLCASSLDGRNYGYTFGSGTRLTVV.

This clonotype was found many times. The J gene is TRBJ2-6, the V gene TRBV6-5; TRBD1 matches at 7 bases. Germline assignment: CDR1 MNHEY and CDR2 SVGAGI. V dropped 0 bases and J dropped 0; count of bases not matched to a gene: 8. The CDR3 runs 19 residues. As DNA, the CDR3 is TGTGCCAGCAGTTACTCGAGGACAGGCGCTATCTCTGGGGCCAACGTCCTGACTTTC. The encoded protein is CASSYSRTGAISGANVLTF.

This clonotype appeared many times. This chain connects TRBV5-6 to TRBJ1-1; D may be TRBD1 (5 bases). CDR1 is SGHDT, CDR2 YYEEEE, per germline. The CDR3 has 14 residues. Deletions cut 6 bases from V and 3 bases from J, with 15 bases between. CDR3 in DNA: TGTGCCAGCACCCCGCAGGGAATGTACACTGAAGCTTTCTTT. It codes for CASTPQGMYTEAFF.

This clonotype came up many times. CDR3 in amino acids: CASSEGQGDSYEQYF. CDR3 bases: TGTGCCAGCAGCGAGGGACAGGGGGATTCCTACGAGCAGTACTTC. This chain links TRBV7-6 with TRBJ2-7; 11 bases fit TRBD1. Unmatched junction bases numbered 4, after V lost 5 bases and J lost 1 base. In germline, CDR1 is SGHVS, CDR2 FNYEAQ. This CDR3 is 15 amino acids long.

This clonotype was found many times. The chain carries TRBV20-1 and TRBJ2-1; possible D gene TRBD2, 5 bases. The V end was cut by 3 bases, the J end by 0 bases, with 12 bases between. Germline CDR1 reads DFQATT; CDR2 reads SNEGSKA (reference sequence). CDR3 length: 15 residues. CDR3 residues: CSASVQRSSYNEQFF. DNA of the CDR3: TGCAGTGCTAGCGTCCAGCGGAGCTCCTACAATGAGCAGTTCTTC.

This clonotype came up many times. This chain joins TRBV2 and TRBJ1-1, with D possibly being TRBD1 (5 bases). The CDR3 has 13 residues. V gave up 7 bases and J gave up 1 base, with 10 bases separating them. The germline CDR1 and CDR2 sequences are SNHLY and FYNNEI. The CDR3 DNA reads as TGTGCCAGCAAAAGGGGAGAGAACACTGAAGCTTTCTTT. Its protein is CASKRGENTEAFF.

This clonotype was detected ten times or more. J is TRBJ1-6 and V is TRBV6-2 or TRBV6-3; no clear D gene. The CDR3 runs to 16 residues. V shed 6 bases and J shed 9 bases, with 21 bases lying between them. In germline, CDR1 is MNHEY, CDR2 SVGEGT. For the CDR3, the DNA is TGTGCCAGCAGCCAAACCTTCGACGGGGTGGGTTCACCCCTCCACTTT. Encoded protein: CASSQTFDGVGSPLHF.

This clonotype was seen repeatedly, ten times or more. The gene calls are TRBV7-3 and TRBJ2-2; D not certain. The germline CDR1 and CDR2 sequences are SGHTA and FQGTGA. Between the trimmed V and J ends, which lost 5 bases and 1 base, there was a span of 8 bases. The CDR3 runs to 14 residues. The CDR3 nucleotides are TGTGCCAGCAGCCCCAGGCTGAACACCGGGGAGCTGTTTTTT. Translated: CASSPRLNTGELFF.

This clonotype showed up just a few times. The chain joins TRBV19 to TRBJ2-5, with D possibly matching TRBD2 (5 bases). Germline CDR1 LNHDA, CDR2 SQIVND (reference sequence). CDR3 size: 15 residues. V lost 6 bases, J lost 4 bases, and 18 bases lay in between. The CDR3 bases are TGTGCCAGTAGGGACTCACCCCGAGGAGTAGAGACCCAGTACTTC. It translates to CASRDSPRGVETQYF.

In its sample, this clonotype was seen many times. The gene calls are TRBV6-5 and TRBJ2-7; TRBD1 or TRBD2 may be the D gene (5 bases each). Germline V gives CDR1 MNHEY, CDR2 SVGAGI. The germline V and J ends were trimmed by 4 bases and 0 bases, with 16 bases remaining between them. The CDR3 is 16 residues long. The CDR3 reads CASSSSRWDRSYEQYF. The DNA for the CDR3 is TGTGCCAGCAGTTCGTCGAGGTGGGACCGCTCCTACGAGCAGTACTTC.

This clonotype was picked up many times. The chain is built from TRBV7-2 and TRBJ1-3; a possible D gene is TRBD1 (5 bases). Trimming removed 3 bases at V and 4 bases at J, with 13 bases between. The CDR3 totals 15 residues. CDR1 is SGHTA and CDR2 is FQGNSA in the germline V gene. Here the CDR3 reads CASSFQVAGGNTIYF. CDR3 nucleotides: TGTGCCAGCAGCTTTCAGGTGGCAGGGGGAAACACCATATATTTT.

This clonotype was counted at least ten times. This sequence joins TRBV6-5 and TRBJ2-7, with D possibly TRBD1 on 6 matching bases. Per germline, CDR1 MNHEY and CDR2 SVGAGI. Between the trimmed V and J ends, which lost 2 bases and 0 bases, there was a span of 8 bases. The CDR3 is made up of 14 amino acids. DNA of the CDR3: TGTGCCAGCAGTTACAGGGGGAGCTCCTACGAGCAGTACTTC. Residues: CASSYRGSSYEQYF.

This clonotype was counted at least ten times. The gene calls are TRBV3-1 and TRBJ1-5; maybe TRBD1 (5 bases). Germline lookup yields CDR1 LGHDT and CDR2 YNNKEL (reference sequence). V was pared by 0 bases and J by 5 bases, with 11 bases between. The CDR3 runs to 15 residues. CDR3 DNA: TGTGCCAGCAGCCAAGACCCAACGACAGATCAGCCCCAGCATTTT. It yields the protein CASSQDPTTDQPQHF. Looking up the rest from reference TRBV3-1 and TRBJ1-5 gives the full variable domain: DTAVSQTPKYLVTQMGNDKSIKCEQNLGHDTMYWYKQDSKKFLKIMFSYNNKELIINETVPNRFSPKSPDKAHLNLHINSLELGDSAVYFCASSQDPTTDQPQHFGDGTRLSIL.